This TCR beta chain emerged from a study of blood T cell repertoires in COVID-19 (dated by TCRdb to the early 2020s). For the study in its entirety: Collaborator samples came from the United States, Italy and Spain and covered acute and convalescent phases of COVID-19. The prospective study material was composed of cDNA or gDNA derived from T cells, B-cell-depleted T cells, or PBMCs. Subjects who had been exposed to COVID-19, were actively infected with it, or had recovered from it provided the deeply sampled blood TCRbeta repertoires that made up the dataset. A freely available public database, intended as a resource for researchers studying the immune response to SARS-CoV-2, is where the repertoires were released. The samples were drawn from two sources: the first 160 participants of the ongoing ImmuneRACE study, and over 1,000 subjects contributed by 6 global collaborators. A de-identified subject ID, COVID-19 status, age in years and sex were almost always included in the sample metadata. HLA class I and class II types, where available, came from metadata supplied by the sample provider rather than from assay-based typing.

Points on this clone: Its antigen remains unidentified. No per-base quality is available; no much larger clone lies one base away.

The paper's findings and limits, for the study overall: How much clinical and demographic metadata was included differed by source and by participant, and the metadata was provided uncurated.

V has 0 bases trimmed and J has 2 bases trimmed; junction bases matching no gene number 6. Its CDR3 holds 16 amino acids, cysteine through phenylalanine. Of all the DNA, just the CDR3 is kept, 48 bases in frame from base 1. The CDR1 and CDR2 encoded by the germline V gene are MGHRA and YSYEKL. A second Seattle source provided samples from volunteer blood donors who had recovered from COVID-19. Whole blood was collected in K2EDTA tubes by collaborating institutions according to the institutions' own protocols. For TCRbeta analysis, collaborators shipped samples in one of three forms: frozen whole blood, isolated PBMCs, or DNA extracted from either of those sample types. TCRbeta CDR3 regions were amplified from genomic DNA by means of the immunoSEQ Assay, a bias-controlled multiplex PCR. The original pipeline was this. Nucleated cell counts per sample were estimated from amplification of reference gene primers within the assay. To quantify the absolute abundance of each unique TCRbeta CDR3 rearrangement, sequence reads were collapsed and filtered. For each sample, productive Simpson clonality was calculated as the square root of Simpson's diversity index across productive rearrangements. Imported from immuneACCESS, the table was reduced by TCRdb to in-frame sequences with V and J called. These copies leave out some clones; in studies compared against another copy, an unresolved V gene accounts for under half, and the cause of the remainder is not known. That table furnishes V, J and clone size, whereas the DNA furnished D and trimming. The sample profile shows about 260,000 clones; around 87% of them were found once. The ten largest account for about 2.2% of the sample.

This clonotype was obtained from a woman between 50 and 59 years old who had recovered from COVID-19. Sequences were obtained from peripheral blood. The receptor chain draws on TRBV4-1 and TRBJ1-1, and 7 bases in between align with TRBD1. The CDR3 has the sequence CASSQELTGANTEAFF. The sequence in DNA is TGCGCCAGCAGCCAAGAGTTAACAGGGGCCAACACTGAAGCTTTCTTT.